In this sample, the clone carrying this TCR beta chain turned up a few times. In germline, CDR1 is SQVTM, CDR2 ANQGSEA. Trimming left V 4 bases short and J 0 bases short, with 8 bases between. This CDR3 has 13 residues. This sample stems from a study of blood T cell repertoires in COVID-19. Using immunoSEQ multiplex PCR, the repertoire was profiled, and TCRdb retains in-frame clones only, with some absent. The profile covers 140,000 to 150,000 clones, with roughly 78% appearing a single time and around 6% taken by the ten largest. The rearrangement uses TRBV29-1 and TRBJ2-3; the D gene is possibly TRBD1 (5 bases). The sequencing sample was made of PBMCs or T cells enriched from blood (not recorded which). The TCR was taken from a woman aged 50 to 60 who had recovered from COVID-19. The CDR3 loop is CSVGTTSTDTQYF. As DNA, the CDR3 is TGCAGCGTTGGGACAACTAGCACAGATACGCAGTATTTT.